These 16 T cell receptor beta chains share one sample of origin, sequenced in a study of control samples from healthy donors and cancer patients (dated by TCRdb to about 2020). Receptor libraries were prepared by the immunoSEQ multiplex PCR assay. The table was pulled from immuneACCESS by TCRdb, which kept in-frame rearrangements only. Such tables lose some clones; where checked, under half of the loss comes from unresolved V genes, and the rest has no known cause. In this sample the table shows around 33,000 clones, 86% of which occur a single time. Jointly, the top ten make up roughly 1.6% of the sample. The material sequenced was PBMCs. The source is a middle-aged woman with lung cancer.

Here the CDR3 DNA reads TGTGCCAGCAGCTTGGCCGGTCTTAGCTACACCTTC. It translates to CASSLAGLSYTF. The chain couples TRBV5-8 to TRBJ1-2; D unclear. CDR1 is SGHTS and CDR2 is YDEGEE in the germline V gene. The CDR3 length is 12 residues. V was shortened by 0 bases and J by 9 bases, with 9 bases between the two germline ends. The variable domain in full, with the rest retrieved from reference TRBV5-8 and TRBJ1-2, is EAGVTQSPTHLIKTRGQQATLRCSPISGHTSVYWYQQALGLGLQFLLWYDEGEERNRGNFPPRFSGRQFPNYSSELNVNALELEDSALYLCASSLAGLSYTFGSGTRLTVV.

This clone turned up a few times. Here the CDR3 DNA reads TGTGCCAGCAGTGAAAGAGGGACGACTGAAGCTTTCTTT. This encodes CASSERGTTEAFF. The V and J genes are TRBV2 and TRBJ1-1, with a weak D call TRBD1 (5 bases). The CDR3 consists of 13 residues. The V and J ends lost 2 bases and 5 bases respectively, with 9 bases between them. Germline CDR1 SNHLY, CDR2 FYNNEI.

This clone is a singleton in its sample. The chain couples TRBV11-1 to TRBJ1-1, with D perhaps TRBD1 (6 bases). CDR3 length: 14 amino acids. Looked up from germline, CDR1 is SGHAT and CDR2 is FQDESV (reference sequence). V was clipped by 1 base and J by 3 bases, with 9 bases between them. This CDR3 is CASSLGQGYTEAFF. The CDR3, as DNA: TGTGCCAGCAGCTTAGGGCAGGGGTACACTGAAGCTTTCTTT.

V gene TRBV28 combines with J gene TRBJ1-6, with a tentative D call TRBD1 (6 bases). V was cut by 6 bases and J by 7 bases, with 13 bases left in between. This CDR3 is 14 amino acids long. Germline V gene sequence: CDR1 MDHEN, CDR2 SYDVKM. The CDR3 DNA is TGTGCCAGCAGACTCTTCGGGGGCAATTCACCCCTCCACTTT. This codes for CASRLFGGNSPLHF.

This clone was recorded once. The chain has TRBV9 and TRBJ1-1; D is perhaps TRBD1 (5 bases). CDR3 length: 15 residues. Germline loops: CDR1 SGDLS, CDR2 YYNGEE. Trimming removed 4 bases at V and 0 bases at J, with 13 bases between. The CDR3 reads CASSPGWGLNTEAFF. The CDR3 DNA is TGTGCCAGCAGCCCAGGGTGGGGATTGAACACTGAAGCTTTCTTT.

The chain has TRBV6-4 and TRBJ2-2; a weak D match, TRBD2 (6 bases). From germline, CDR1 is MRHNA and CDR2 SNTAGT. The ends were cut back, 4 bases at V and 4 bases at J, with 10 bases in the middle. The CDR3 is made up of 14 amino acids. The CDR3 nucleotides are TGTGCCAGCAGTGCGGGGGAAAGCACCGGGGAGCTGTTTTTT. Its translation is CASSAGESTGELFF.

V usage is TRBV10-3 and J usage is TRBJ2-5, with D possibly being TRBD1 (6 bases). The CDR3 contains 15 residues. V lost 2 bases and J lost 4, with 14 bases in between. Germline V CDR1 and CDR2: ENHRY, SYGVKD. CDR3 nucleotides: TGTGCCATCAGTGAGGGACAGAATCTGGGAGAGACCCAGTACTTC. This codes for CAISEGQNLGETQYF.

The chain employs TRBV25-1 and TRBJ2-1; D perhaps matches TRBD2 (6 bases). Per germline, CDR1 MGHDK and CDR2 SYGVNS. This CDR3 is built from 14 residues. Trimming pared 3 bases from V and 4 bases from J, leaving 10 bases between. CDR3 nucleotides: TGTGCCAGCAGTGACGGGACTCCGTACAATGAGCAGTTCTTC. It specifies CASSDGTPYNEQFF. Drawing the rest from reference TRBV25-1 and TRBJ2-1, the complete variable domain is EADIYQTPRYLVIGTGKKITLECSQTMGHDKMYWYQQDPGMELHLIHYSYGVNSTEKGDLSSESTVSRIRTEHFPLTLESARPSHTSQYLCASSDGTPYNEQFFGPGTRLTVL.

The gene calls are TRBV27 and TRBJ2-3; 8 bases are shared with TRBD2. The trim removed 3 bases at V and 6 bases at J, leaving 8 bases unmatched. The CDR3 is made up of 15 amino acids. Germline V lookup: CDR1 MNHEY, CDR2 SMNVEV (reference sequence). DNA of the CDR3: TGTGCCAGCAGTTTGTTGGGGTTAGCGGGGGATACGCAGTATTTT. Amino acid sequence: CASSLLGLAGDTQYF.

The V call is TRBV19, the J call TRBJ1-1; no reliable D call. The CDR3 runs 13 residues. V lost 5 bases to trimming and J lost 0 bases, with 7 bases between them. Per germline, CDR1 LNHDA and CDR2 SQIVND (reference sequence). The CDR3 spells CASSYSVNTEAFF. The CDR3 region has the DNA TGTGCCAGTAGTTACTCAGTGAACACTGAAGCTTTCTTT.

The rearrangement links TRBV2 to TRBJ1-4; D might be TRBD1 (5 bases). The CDR3 runs 14 residues. V was clipped by 6 bases and J by 3 bases, with 11 bases between them. CDR1 and CDR2 (germline): SNHLY, FYNNEI. The CDR3 loop is CASRGVVSNEKLFF. DNA of the CDR3: TGTGCCAGCAGGGGGGTCGTTTCTAATGAAAAACTGTTTTTT. The variable domain in full, completed from reference TRBV2 and TRBJ1-4, reads EPEVTQTPSHQVTQMGQEVILRCVPISNHLYFYWYRQILGQKVEFLVSFYNNEISEKSEIFDDQFSVERPDGSNFTLKIRSTKLEDSAMYFCASRGVVSNEKLFFGSGTQLSVL.

V is TRBV7-2 and J is TRBJ1-6; the D is unclear. V lost 1 base to trimming and J lost 8 bases, with 12 bases between them. Germline-derived CDR1 and CDR2 are SGHTA and FQGNSA. CDR3 length equals 15 residues. The CDR3 sequence is CASSLEIRSYSPLHF. In DNA form, the CDR3 reads TGTGCCAGCAGCTTAGAGATCAGATCGTATTCACCCCTCCACTTT.

The chain combines TRBV19 with TRBJ1-1; D gene ambiguous. V gave up 5 bases and J gave up 2 bases, with 12 bases separating them. The CDR3 covers 14 residues. Looked up from germline, CDR1 is LNHDA and CDR2 is SQIVND (reference sequence). CDR3 protein: CASSPSRTNTEAFF. The CDR3 DNA is TGTGCCAGTAGTCCCTCAAGAACCAACACTGAAGCTTTCTTT.

This clone has just one count. This chain links TRBV7-9 with TRBJ2-3; D not resolved. Germline CDR1 is SEHNR and CDR2 is FQNEAQ (reference sequence). Trimming stripped 4 bases from V and 0 bases from J, with 20 bases between. The CDR3 runs to 18 residues. The CDR3 DNA follows: TGTGCCAGCAGCTCGCTGTTTGGCGATCTTTTCAGCACAGATACGCAGTATTTT. Protein product: CASSSLFGDLFSTDTQYF.

The chain recombines TRBV4-3 with TRBJ2-2, with D perhaps TRBD1 (6 bases). V lost 4 bases and J lost 5, with 14 bases in between. Per the germline V gene, CDR1 is LGHNA and CDR2 is YSLEER. This CDR3 contains 15 residues. The CDR3: CASSPNNRVTGELFF. The DNA of the CDR3 is TGCGCCAGCAGCCCGAACAACAGGGTTACCGGGGAGCTGTTTTTT.

This clone showed up just once. The rearrangement uses TRBV4-3 and TRBJ1-1; D is unresolved. Trimming left V 0 bases short and J 6 bases short, with 11 bases between. Germline assignment: CDR1 LGHNA and CDR2 YSLEER. There are 14 residues in the CDR3. The DNA of the CDR3 is TGCGCCAGCAGCCAAGATGCCCGTAGGGCTGAAGCTTTCTTT. It encodes CASSQDARRAEAFF.